The 27 T cell receptor beta chains presented below share a single source sample, sequenced in a study of control samples from healthy donors and cancer patients. Profiled with immunoSEQ multiplex PCR; TCRdb holds only in-frame clones, not every one. Among roughly 100,000 clones listed, around 90% were seen once. Sequencing was performed on blood. These receptor sequences come from a man aged 25 to 45 in good health.

The chain has TRBV30 and TRBJ2-2; D may be TRBD2 (6 bases). Germline V gene data show CDR1 as GTSNPN and CDR2 as SVGIG (reference sequence). The CDR3 loop spans 13 amino acids. With 5 bases removed from V and 5 bases from J, the gap between germline ends came to 12 bases. CDR3 region: CAWETSWTGELFF. Here the CDR3 DNA reads TGTGCCTGGGAGACTAGTTGGACCGGGGAGCTGTTTTTT.

The chain links TRBV24-1 to TRBJ1-1, with D tentatively TRBD1 (5 bases). The V and J ends lost 10 bases and 2 bases respectively, with 22 bases between them. The CDR3 contains 16 residues. Germline CDR1 reads KGHDR; CDR2 reads SFDVKD. The CDR3 nucleotides read TGTGCCACGAGGGCAGGGAGGGGAGGAGGAAACACTGAAGCTTTCTTT. Its translation is CATRAGRGGGNTEAFF.

The chain combines TRBV13 with TRBJ2-7; D is ambiguous. Trimming left V 0 bases short and J 2 bases short, with 8 bases between. The CDR3 has 14 amino acids. CDR1 and CDR2 (germline): PRHDT, FYEKMQ (reference sequence). Here the CDR3 reads CASSLGLGTYEQYF. As DNA, the CDR3 is TGTGCCAGCAGCTTAGGACTCGGAACCTACGAGCAGTACTTC.

This clone was seen a few times. This same CDR3 is encoded by further DNA sequences in the sample. CDR3 nucleotides: TGTGCCAGCAGTTTAGGACAGGGGGGTCAGCCCCAGCATTTT. It encodes CASSLGQGGQPQHF. This chain links TRBV6-2 or TRBV6-3 with TRBJ1-5; TRBD1 agrees at 10 bases. The CDR3 runs to 14 residues. The J segment lost 6 bases and the V segment lost 4 bases, leaving 3 bases of the junction unmatched. Looked up from germline, CDR1 is MNHEY and CDR2 is SVGEGT.

V and J are TRBV13 and TRBJ2-7, with TRBD2 as a possible D gene (5 bases). CDR1 and CDR2 (germline): PRHDT, FYEKMQ (reference sequence). V gave up 5 bases and J gave up 4 bases, with 15 bases separating them. The CDR3 contains 14 residues. CDR3 sequence: CASSGSDSLYEQYF. CDR3 DNA sequence: TGTGCCAGCAGCGGATCGGACTCCTTGTACGAGCAGTACTTC.

The V gene is TRBV6-6, the J gene TRBJ2-1, with D uncertain. The CDR3 runs 11 residues. Germline CDR1 MNHNY, CDR2 SVGAGI (reference sequence). Trimming left V 2 bases short and J 6 bases short, with 2 bases between. CDR3 DNA sequence: TGTGCCAGCAGTTACCTCAATGAGCAGTTCTTC. It codes for CASSYLNEQFF.

The CDR3 is CASSFSSGEQYF. CDR3 coding DNA: TGTGCCAGCAGTTTCAGTAGTGGTGAGCAGTACTTC. The V call is TRBV12-3 or TRBV12-4, the J call TRBJ2-7, with unresolved D. Trimming removed 3 bases at V and 7 bases at J, with 10 bases between. The CDR3 consists of 12 residues.

The V call is TRBV3-1 (or the pseudogene TRBV3-2), the J call TRBJ2-5; 9 bases are shared with TRBD2. Germline values: CDR1 LGHDT, CDR2 YNNKEL (reference sequence). The CDR3 consists of 16 residues. Unmatched junction bases numbered 5, after V lost 1 base and J lost 2 bases. CDR3 nucleotides: TGTGCCAGCAGCCAAGGGCTAGCGGGAAGGCAAGAGACCCAGTACTTC. It is translated as CASSQGLAGRQETQYF.

V usage is TRBV6-2 or TRBV6-3 and J usage is TRBJ1-1, with D possibly TRBD1 on 6 matching bases. CDR1 is MNHEY and CDR2 is SVGEGT in the germline V gene. V lost 3 bases, J lost 6 bases, and 14 bases lay in between. The CDR3 length is 14 residues. The CDR3 region is CASSYLGAYAEAFF. The CDR3 DNA is TGTGCCAGCAGTTATCTGGGGGCGTATGCTGAAGCTTTCTTT.

The sample holds one count of this clone. The chain carries TRBV12-3 or TRBV12-4 and TRBJ1-2; D not resolved. The CDR3 spans 13 residues. Trimming left V 3 bases short and J 4 bases short, with 9 bases between. The CDR3 coding sequence is TGTGCCAGCAGTTTGGGTAGCGCCTATGGCTACACCTTC. This encodes CASSLGSAYGYTF.

The V call is TRBV6-5, the J call TRBJ2-2; D not resolved. Trimming removed 4 bases from V and 4 bases from J, with 10 bases in between. The CDR3 consists of 14 residues. Germline V CDR1 and CDR2: MNHEY, SVGAGI. The CDR3 DNA follows: TGTGCCAGCAGTTCGTACTTCCTCACCGGGGAGCTGTTTTTT. Its protein product is CASSSYFLTGELFF.

This clone turned up a few times. This chain joins TRBV29-1 and TRBJ2-3; 7 bases agree with TRBD2. CDR1 SQVTM and CDR2 ANQGSEA come from the germline V gene. The CDR3 covers 13 residues. Trimming took 5 bases from V and 2 from J; bases not matched to a gene: 4. The CDR3 is CSVKRGNTDTQYF. The CDR3 nucleotides read TGCAGCGTTAAGCGGGGTAACACAGATACGCAGTATTTT.

The V call is TRBV14, the J call TRBJ2-1; possibly TRBD1 for D (6 bases). Germline CDR1 and CDR2: SGHDN and FVKESK. V was cut by 6 bases and J by 7 bases, with 25 bases left in between. The CDR3 has 17 amino acids. The DNA of the CDR3 is TGTGCCAGCAGTCAGAGTCTAACAGGGCCCCTGTGGAATGAGCAGTTCTTC. The encoded protein is CASSQSLTGPLWNEQFF.

The V and J genes are TRBV5-5 and TRBJ2-3; possibly TRBD1 for D (5 bases). V was shortened by 0 bases and J by 1 base, with 6 bases between the two germline ends. From germline, CDR1 is SGHKS and CDR2 YYEKEE (reference sequence). CDR3 size: 14 residues. The CDR3 coding sequence is TGTGCCAGCAGCTTGGTACAGGGCACAGATACGCAGTATTTT. It encodes CASSLVQGTDTQYF.

This clone showed up just once. The V call is TRBV5-1, the J call TRBJ2-7; D may correspond to TRBD1 or TRBD2 (6 bases each). Germline V gene data show CDR1 as SGHRS and CDR2 as YFSETQ. V was pared by 4 bases and J by 6 bases, with 20 bases between. The CDR3 has 15 amino acids. CDR3 residues: CASSNRDSLTFEQYF. DNA of the CDR3: TGCGCCAGCAGCAACAGGGACTCCCTCACCTTCGAGCAGTACTTC.

The chain's CDR3 is CASSPGAIGYEQYF. DNA of the CDR3: TGTGCCAGCAGCCCCGGTGCGATTGGGTACGAGCAGTACTTC. The chain couples TRBV7-2 to TRBJ2-7; D is undetermined. CDR1 and CDR2 from the germline V gene are SGHTA and FQGNSA. This CDR3 region has 14 residues. Trimming removed 5 bases from V and 4 bases from J, with 15 bases in between.

The DNA for the CDR3 is TGTGCCTGGAGTCGGTCGGGAACCAGCAATCAGCCCCAGCATTTT. Protein: CAWSRSGTSNQPQHF. The gene calls are TRBV30 and TRBJ1-5; D remains unclear. Trimming took off 2 bases at V and 1 base at J, with 12 bases between the two ends. The germline gives CDR1 GTSNPN, CDR2 SVGIG (reference sequence). The CDR3 consists of 15 residues. Looking up the rest from reference TRBV30 and TRBJ1-5 gives the full variable domain: SQTIHQWPATLVQPVGSPLSLECTVEGTSNPNLYWYRQAAGRGLQLLFYSVGIGQISSEVPQNLSASRPQDRQFILSSKKLLLSDSGFYLCAWSRSGTSNQPQHFGDGTRLSIL.

This clone was found a few times. V is TRBV4-1 and J is TRBJ1-5, with D perhaps matching TRBD1 (5 bases). Trimming pared 1 base from V and 2 bases from J, leaving 12 bases between. The CDR3 covers 16 residues. The germline V gene encodes CDR1 MGHRA and CDR2 YSYEKL. CDR3 DNA sequence: TGCGCCAGCAGCCAAGCGGGGGGAGGGGGCAATCAGCCCCAGCATTTT. Its protein product is CASSQAGGGGNQPQHF.

This sequence joins TRBV4-1 and TRBJ1-5; D uncertain. The CDR3 runs to 16 residues. Germline CDR1 and CDR2: MGHRA and YSYEKL. The ends were cut back, 1 base at V and 2 bases at J, with 12 bases in the middle. The CDR3 DNA follows: TGCGCCAGCAGCCAAGGCAGTAGGGAACGCAATCAGCCCCAGCATTTT. Translation gives CASSQGSRERNQPQHF.

V usage is TRBV28 and J usage is TRBJ1-5, with TRBD1 matching over 7 bases. CDR3 length equals 14 residues. The J segment lost 3 bases and the V segment lost 7 bases, leaving 6 bases of the junction unmatched. Germline CDR1 and CDR2: MDHEN and SYDVKM. CDR3 sequence reads: CASMTGTNNQPQHF. The CDR3 bases are TGTGCCAGCATGACAGGGACCAACAATCAGCCCCAGCATTTT.

The rearrangement joins TRBV25-1 to TRBJ1-1; D is possibly TRBD1 (5 bases). Trimming took 4 bases from V and 0 from J, leaving 15 bases between them. Germline lookup yields CDR1 MGHDK and CDR2 SYGVNS. The length of the CDR3 is 16 residues. The CDR3 DNA reads as TGTGCCAGCAGTGGCGCCCCCGGGACGTTGAACACTGAAGCTTTCTTT. Translating it yields CASSGAPGTLNTEAFF. The full variable domain, rest sourced from reference TRBV25-1 and TRBJ1-1, is EADIYQTPRYLVIGTGKKITLECSQTMGHDKMYWYQQDPGMELHLIHYSYGVNSTEKGDLSSESTVSRIRTEHFPLTLESARPSHTSQYLCASSGAPGTLNTEAFFGQGTRLTVV.

The table lists this clone with a count of one. The genes are TRBV6-5 and TRBJ2-1, with D perhaps given as TRBD1 or TRBD2 (5 bases each). CDR1 MNHEY and CDR2 SVGAGI come from the germline V gene. The CDR3 contains 16 residues. V was shortened by 0 bases and J by 6 bases, with 15 bases between the two germline ends. The CDR3 nucleotides read TGTGCCAGCAGTTACTCGAGGGACCGCACTACCAATGAGCAGTTCTTC. This translates into CASSYSRDRTTNEQFF.

The chain joins TRBV7-2 to TRBJ1-1; D is possibly TRBD1 (6 bases). The V and J ends lost 6 bases and 1 base respectively, with 15 bases between them. Germline V gives CDR1 SGHTA, CDR2 FQGNSA. The CDR3 loop spans 15 amino acids. CDR3 residues: CASRPRGVRNTEAFF. The CDR3 bases are TGTGCCAGCAGACCTAGGGGGGTCAGGAACACTGAAGCTTTCTTT.

The V call is TRBV4-1, the J call TRBJ1-2; no reliable D call. Trimming took 0 bases from V and 3 from J, leaving 11 bases between them. This CDR3 region has 15 residues. Looked up from germline, CDR1 is MGHRA and CDR2 is YSYEKL. This chain's CDR3 is CASSQEPGWDYGYTF. For the CDR3, the DNA is TGCGCCAGCAGCCAAGAGCCAGGTTGGGACTATGGCTACACCTTC.

The chain employs TRBV7-3 and TRBJ1-1; D is undetermined. CDR1 is SGHTA, CDR2 FQGTGA, per germline. Trimming removed 5 bases from V and 7 bases from J, with 17 bases in between. The CDR3 covers 14 residues. CDR3 region: CASSLMGGQLEAFF. In DNA, the CDR3 is TGTGCCAGCAGCCTAATGGGTGGTCAGCTTGAAGCTTTCTTT.

This clone was detected a few times. CDR3: CASTPGDEQFF. Here the CDR3 DNA reads TGTGCCAGCACCCCCGGGGATGAGCAGTTCTTC. The V and J genes are TRBV7-9 and TRBJ2-1; D possibly corresponds to TRBD2 (5 bases). CDR3 length: 11 residues. CDR1 SEHNR and CDR2 FQNEAQ come from the germline V gene (reference sequence). V was pared by 7 bases and J by 8 bases, with 9 bases between.

The V call is TRBV7-2, the J call TRBJ2-2; no clear D gene. The CDR3 has 16 residues. V was cut by 5 bases and J by 7 bases, with 20 bases left in between. CDR1 is SGHTA, CDR2 FQGNSA, per germline. This CDR3 reads CASSPNERPSSGELFF. CDR3 bases: TGTGCCAGCAGCCCTAACGAAAGGCCCTCTAGCGGGGAGCTGTTTTTT.